These 20 T cell receptor beta chains came from one sample sequenced in a study of control samples from healthy donors and cancer patients. Libraries were prepared by immunoSEQ multiplex PCR; TCRdb keeps only in-frame clonotypes and omits some of them. The sample lists about 160,000 clones; 93% were seen once. Material: blood. The receptors were sampled from a woman aged 55-70 years in good health.

The V and J genes are TRBV27 and TRBJ2-3; a weak D match, TRBD2 (7 bases). V gave up 4 bases and J gave up 5 bases, with 16 bases separating them. The CDR3 sequence is 15 residues long. The germline V gene encodes CDR1 MNHEY and CDR2 SMNVEV (reference sequence). CDR3 loop: CASSSRGALVDTQYF. The CDR3 region has the DNA TGTGCCAGCAGTTCCCGGGGGGCTCTCGTAGATACGCAGTATTTT.

The rearrangement joins TRBV3-1 (or the pseudogene TRBV3-2) to TRBJ2-1, with D hard to call. Trimming took off 4 bases at V and 8 bases at J, with 12 bases between the two ends. The CDR3 totals 13 residues. Germline CDR1 and CDR2: LGHDT and YNNKEL (reference sequence). This CDR3 reads CASSPPLTYEQFF. The CDR3 nucleotides are TGTGCCAGCAGCCCGCCATTAACATATGAGCAGTTCTTC.

This clone was found once. The genes are TRBV18 and TRBJ1-1; D gene unclear. V gave up 0 bases and J gave up 1 base, with 9 bases separating them. This CDR3 region has 15 residues. Germline CDR1 reads KGHSH; CDR2 reads LQKENI. In nucleotides, the CDR3 is TGTGCCAGCTCACCACCCTCTGGGGAGAACACTGAAGCTTTCTTT. Its protein product is CASSPPSGENTEAFF.

The V gene is TRBV6-5, the J gene TRBJ1-1, with 7 nucleotides matching TRBD1. V shed 2 bases, J shed 6 bases, and the junction held 3 bases outside the gene matches. The CDR3 totals 13 residues. CDR1 is MNHEY and CDR2 is SVGAGI in the germline V gene. The CDR3 spells CASSYAGGAEAFF. The CDR3 DNA is TGTGCCAGCAGTTACGCAGGGGGGGCTGAAGCTTTCTTT.

This clone was recorded only once. This chain uses TRBV4-3 with TRBJ1-2; no firm D call. V lost 0 bases and J 4 bases, leaving 18 bases between the germline ends. CDR3 length: 17 amino acids. Looked up from germline, CDR1 is LGHNA and CDR2 is YSLEER. CDR3 protein: CASSQDPDGGIPYGYTF. CDR3 in DNA: TGCGCCAGCAGCCAAGATCCAGACGGTGGCATACCCTATGGCTACACCTTC.

The V and J genes are TRBV7-3 and TRBJ2-7; TRBD1 matches at 10 bases. The germline CDR1 and CDR2 sequences are SGHTA and FQGTGA. J gave up 2 bases and V 4 bases, and 2 bases lay outside the gene matches. The length of the CDR3 is 14 residues. Written as DNA, the CDR3 is TGTGCCAGCAGCTCCGGGACAGGGGCCTACGAGCAGTACTTC. Encoded protein: CASSSGTGAYEQYF.

This clone was seen just once. CDR3 loop: CASSYSVVTEAFF. CDR3 DNA sequence: TGTGCCAGCAGTTACTCGGTGGTAACTGAAGCTTTCTTT. This chain joins TRBV6-6 and TRBJ1-1; D is undetermined. The V end was cut by 0 bases, the J end by 5 bases, with 7 bases between. CDR3 length: 13 residues. Per germline, CDR1 MNHNY and CDR2 SVGAGI (reference sequence).

V is TRBV7-2 and J is TRBJ1-6; D is uncertain. Trimming shortened V by 4 bases and J by 4 bases, and 8 bases separated the two germline ends. This CDR3 is 14 amino acids long. Germline-derived CDR1 and CDR2 are SGHTA and FQGNSA. The CDR3 DNA is TGTGCCAGCAGCTCCCTTGGATATAATTCACCCCTCCACTTT. This translates into CASSSLGYNSPLHF.

The chain combines TRBV7-8 with TRBJ2-5; 7 nucleotides line up with TRBD2. The CDR3 loop spans 17 amino acids. Trimming took 1 base from V and 2 from J; bases not matched to a gene: 10. The germline V gene has CDR1 SGHVS and CDR2 FQNEAQ. The CDR3 region has the DNA TGTGCCAGCAGCTTAGTATTCCGGGACGGGGGGCAAGAGACCCAGTACTTC. It is translated as CASSLVFRDGGQETQYF.

V and J are TRBV10-3 and TRBJ1-5; D gene ambiguous. CDR3 length equals 13 residues. Looked up from germline, CDR1 is ENHRY and CDR2 is SYGVKD. V was shortened by 8 bases and J by 4 bases, with 12 bases between the two germline ends. The CDR3 is CAIRWADNQPQHF. The CDR3 bases are TGTGCCATCCGCTGGGCAGATAATCAGCCCCAGCATTTT.

J is TRBJ1-1 and V is TRBV19; no clear D. Between the trimmed V and J ends, which lost 1 base and 1 base, there was a span of 7 bases. CDR1 and CDR2 from the germline V gene are LNHDA and SQIVND (reference sequence). The CDR3 is 14 amino acids. The CDR3 protein is CASSIGRENTEAFF. The CDR3 DNA reads TGTGCCAGTAGTATAGGGAGGGAGAACACTGAAGCTTTCTTT.

The chain is built from TRBV27 and TRBJ2-1, with TRBD2 identical over 7 bases. Germline V gene sequence: CDR1 MNHEY, CDR2 SMNVEV (reference sequence). The CDR3 contains 15 residues. Germline trimming cut 8 bases from V and 2 bases from J; bases unmatched to any gene: 9. CDR3: CASLGWGGAYNEQFF. The CDR3 DNA sequence: TGTGCCAGCCTAGGCTGGGGAGGGGCCTACAATGAGCAGTTCTTC.

The gene calls are TRBV19 and TRBJ1-5; D might be TRBD1 (6 bases). Trimming stripped 5 bases from V and 1 base from J, with 12 bases between. Germline CDR1 is LNHDA and CDR2 is SQIVND (reference sequence). This CDR3 spans 15 amino acids. The CDR3 is CASSEGDRSNQPQHF. In DNA form, the CDR3 reads TGTGCCAGTAGTGAAGGTGACAGGAGCAATCAGCCCCAGCATTTT.

CDR3 region: CASSERGLTLMTTSTDTQYF. CDR3 DNA: TGCGCCAGCAGTGAGAGAGGACTGACTCTTATGACTACTAGCACAGATACGCAGTATTTT. The chain uses TRBV10-1 and TRBJ2-3, with D maybe TRBD2 (5 bases). CDR1 and CDR2 from the germline V gene are WNHNN and SYGVQD (reference sequence). The CDR3 extends over 20 amino acids. V shed 2 bases and J shed 0 bases, with 24 bases lying between them.

The rearrangement joins TRBV18 to TRBJ2-1; D is perhaps TRBD1 (6 bases). Germline V gene data show CDR1 as KGHSH and CDR2 as LQKENI. V shed 6 bases and J shed 6 bases, with 12 bases lying between them. The CDR3 covers 13 residues. The CDR3 here is CASSPDRPNEQFF. The CDR3 DNA reads as TGTGCCAGCTCTCCCGACAGGCCCAATGAGCAGTTCTTC.

V is TRBV18 and J is TRBJ2-1, with a weak D call TRBD2 (7 bases). V was clipped by 1 base and J by 4 bases, with 11 bases between them. Germline values: CDR1 KGHSH, CDR2 LQKENI. This CDR3 contains 15 residues. The CDR3 here is CASSPLGGAYNEQFF. The CDR3 bases are TGTGCCAGCTCACCACTGGGGGGGGCTTACAATGAGCAGTTCTTC.

The chain has TRBV6-5 and TRBJ2-7; either TRBD1 or TRBD2 may fit D (5 bases each). The CDR3 covers 13 residues. Trimming removed 6 bases at V and 3 bases at J, with 12 bases between. CDR1 and CDR2 (germline): MNHEY, SVGAGI. CDR3 protein: CASRPGRDYEQYF. CDR3 in DNA: TGTGCCAGCAGACCGGGACGAGACTACGAGCAGTACTTC.

The chain uses TRBV27 and TRBJ2-7, with TRBD1 matching 9 bases. The germline V gene has CDR1 MNHEY and CDR2 SMNVEV (reference sequence). The junction had 13 bases not matched to a gene; V was cut back by 4 bases and J by 3 bases. CDR3 length: 17 residues. In nucleotides, the CDR3 is TGTGCCAGCAGTTCAATCGGACCGACAGGGGGGGGCTACGAGCAGTACTTC. This gives the protein CASSSIGPTGGGYEQYF.

The V gene is TRBV5-6, the J gene TRBJ1-2; the D is unclear. Germline CDR1 SGHDT, CDR2 YYEEEE. Between the trimmed V and J ends, which lost 3 bases and 5 bases, there was a span of 11 bases. CDR3 length equals 13 residues. CDR3: CASSSQAEYGYTF. Here the CDR3 DNA reads TGTGCCAGCAGCTCCCAGGCGGAATATGGCTACACCTTC.

The chain uses TRBV18 and TRBJ1-1; D is undetermined. CDR1 and CDR2 (germline): KGHSH, LQKENI. Between the trimmed V and J ends, which lost 0 bases and 4 bases, there was a span of 15 bases. The length of the CDR3 is 16 residues. CDR3 coding DNA: TGTGCCAGCTCACCACCAGGGTTTGGCCAAAGCACTGAAGCTTTCTTT. Residues: CASSPPGFGQSTEAFF.